This T cell receptor (beta chain) was identified in a study of T cells expressing NK-cell markers (dated by TCRdb to 2019 to 2021). Concerning the study at large: Seven to nine donors provided sorted CD3+CD56+NKG2C+, CD3+CD56+NKG2C- and CD3+CD56-NKG2C+ T-cell subsets, whose TCR beta-chain repertoires were profiled. All eight donors whose samples were sequenced were randomly selected healthy volunteers, three of them men and five women. Illumina HiSeq 2000/2500, MiSeq or NextSeq was used to sequence libraries as 2 x 150 bp reads. Seven of the eight sequenced donors were HCMV-seropositive and one was HCMV-seronegative. What the research found in general, with its limitations: In more than 5 donors, the dominant CD3+CD56+NKG2C+ clonotypes were found to rank among the top 10 CD8+ clonotypes and to make up roughly 1.0-7.5% of CD8+ T cells. Those dominant clonotypes were again the most abundant among CD3+CD56-NKG2C+ cells in four donors, at roughly 25-60.1%. It remained unclear whether the expanded NKG2C-expressing T cell clones were specific for HCMV antigens.

Notes on this clonotype: Its antigen is unknown.

Sequencing relied on an Illumina HiSeq 2000. TCR beta cDNA libraries were made by 5'RACE template switching that added a universal primer site and unique molecular identifiers. Priming for cDNA synthesis came from the TCR beta constant segment, and two successive PCR amplification steps followed. The original pipeline was this. Reads were demultiplexed and grouped by UMI with MIGEC, and clonotypes were assembled and quantified with MiTCR. To exclude erroneous sequences, any TCR cDNA sequence not supported by at least two reads was discarded. The tcR package was used for downstream repertoire analysis, and clonotypes were matched across fractions by CDR3 nucleotide sequence plus V segment. VDJmatch was used to annotate antigen specificity against VDJdb, with one amino acid substitution in CDR3 permitted. Once TCRdb had reprocessed the reads, it stored one entry per CDR3 protein sequence and supplied no DNA. The V and J calls were determined by TCRdb, not by the authors. The table for this sample records about 410,000 distinct CDR3 sequences. The ten largest account for over 8.5% of the sample.

To determine HCMV serostatus, a commercial ELISA kit was used to detect HCMV-specific IgG in serum. Ficoll density gradient centrifugation was used to isolate peripheral blood mononuclear cells from blood. Inclusive of the bounding cysteine and phenylalanine, the CDR3 is 14 residues long. The entry carries no DNA sequence. The sequence links TRBV12-3 or TRBV12-4 to TRBJ2-2. The source of this sequence is a woman aged 45-65 years in good health. Donor details come from another sample of the same person, matched by shared clones. Material: blood T cells: a sorted CD56 or NKG2C T cell subset, CD4+ or CD8+ T cells, or bulk PBMC T cells (not recorded which). CDR3 region: CASRIYRETGELFF.